The 20 T cell receptor beta chains in this list originate from one sample, sequenced in a study of control samples from healthy donors and cancer patients. Sequenced by immunoSEQ multiplex PCR; TCRdb stores in-frame clones only, minus some. There are about 120,000 clones in the sample; more than 75% occur only once, and 2.9% lies in the top ten. What was sequenced was blood. The receptors originated from a man aged 60 to 69 in good health.

The table lists this clone with a count of one. This chain links TRBV20-1 with TRBJ2-1; D is ambiguous. Between the trimmed V and J ends, which lost 6 bases and 11 bases, there was a span of 14 bases. Looked up from germline, CDR1 is DFQATT and CDR2 is SNEGSKA (reference sequence). The CDR3 runs 11 residues. CDR3 loop: CSASDSTQQFF. DNA of the CDR3: TGCAGTGCCTCTGACTCGACCCAGCAGTTCTTC.

The V and J genes are TRBV7-7 and TRBJ2-7; TRBD1 is a possible D gene (6 bases). The V gene's germline CDR1 is SSHAT and CDR2 FNYEAQ (reference sequence). The CDR3 is 16 residues long. V lost 0 bases and J lost 3, with 15 bases in between. The CDR3 region is CASSLADRRSDYEQYF. DNA of the CDR3: TGTGCCAGCAGCTTAGCGGACAGACGGTCAGACTACGAGCAGTACTTC.

This chain connects TRBV18 to TRBJ1-1; weak D call: TRBD1 (5 bases). The CDR3 loop spans 16 amino acids. The V gene lost 6 bases and the J gene lost 5 bases, with 22 bases spanning the gap. The germline V gene encodes CDR1 KGHSH and CDR2 LQKENI. The CDR3, as DNA: TGTGCCAGCTCCCGCTTCGGGGACGGAGGGCGGACTGAAGCTTTCTTT. Protein: CASSRFGDGGRTEAFF.

J is TRBJ1-6 and V is TRBV19; no reliable D call. Germline loops: CDR1 LNHDA, CDR2 SQIVND (reference sequence). This CDR3 region has 16 residues. V lost 5 bases to trimming and J lost 10 bases, with 21 bases between them. CDR3 in DNA: TGTGCCAGTAGTGGATCCGGTCAGGAACGTAGCTCACCCCTCCACTTT. It specifies CASSGSGQERSSPLHF.

The chain employs TRBV28 and TRBJ1-6, with a possible D match to TRBD1 (5 bases). With 3 bases removed from V and 8 bases from J, the gap between germline ends came to 17 bases. CDR3 length equals 16 residues. The germline V gene encodes CDR1 MDHEN and CDR2 SYDVKM. The CDR3 spells CASSLSRGATYSPLHF. In DNA form, the CDR3 reads TGTGCCAGCAGTTTGTCCCGCGGGGCAACTTATTCACCCCTCCACTTT.

The chain recombines TRBV5-1 with TRBJ1-5, with D tentatively TRBD1 (5 bases). The ends were cut back, 0 bases at V and 9 bases at J, with 16 bases in the middle. CDR3 length equals 15 residues. Germline CDR1 SGHRS, CDR2 YFSETQ. The CDR3 here is CASSLGGGEMGPQHF. Here the CDR3 DNA reads TGCGCCAGCAGCTTGGGTGGAGGGGAGATGGGGCCCCAGCATTTT.

The J gene is TRBJ1-2, the V gene TRBV7-9, with D maybe TRBD1 (5 bases). V dropped 11 bases and J dropped 4 bases, with 17 bases sitting between them. Germline V gene sequence: CDR1 SEHNR, CDR2 FQNEAQ (reference sequence). This CDR3 comprises 13 residues. The CDR3 sequence: CAPRGPFAYGYTF. In DNA form, the CDR3 reads TGTGCCCCGAGGGGTCCTTTTGCCTATGGCTACACCTTC.

The chain links TRBV7-2 to TRBJ2-7; D remains unclear. Trimming pared 0 bases from V and 7 bases from J, leaving 10 bases between. The germline gives CDR1 SGHTA, CDR2 FQGNSA. CDR3 length equals 13 residues. CDR3 residues: CASSLAGPLEQYF. For the CDR3, the DNA is TGTGCCAGCAGCTTAGCAGGCCCTTTGGAGCAGTACTTC.

This sequence joins TRBV27 and TRBJ1-2; the D is unclear. This CDR3 spans 12 amino acids. Germline assignment: CDR1 MNHEY and CDR2 SMNVEV (reference sequence). Trimming took 7 bases from V and 5 from J, leaving 11 bases between them. The DNA for the CDR3 is TGTGCCAGCAAATCGCAGACGTATGGCTACACCTTC. It is translated as CASKSQTYGYTF.

This chain joins TRBV6-1 and TRBJ1-3; D is undetermined. The ends were cut back, 3 bases at V and 2 bases at J, with 11 bases in the middle. The CDR3 has 15 amino acids. Germline V lookup: CDR1 MNHNS, CDR2 SASEGT. DNA of the CDR3: TGTGCCAGCAGTGAGGGAGGAGACACTGGAAACACCATATATTTT. It translates to CASSEGGDTGNTIYF.

The chain has TRBV6-1 and TRBJ1-2; TRBD1 might be the D (5 bases). Germline CDR1 MNHNS, CDR2 SASEGT. This CDR3 contains 13 residues. With 3 bases removed from V and 4 bases from J, the gap between germline ends came to 9 bases. Here the CDR3 DNA reads TGTGCCAGCAGTGAGGGGGGTGGCTATGGCTACACCTTC. Its translation is CASSEGGGYGYTF.

The chain carries TRBV12-3 or TRBV12-4 and TRBJ2-3; D not resolved. This CDR3 is 12 amino acids long. Trimming removed 11 bases from V and 3 bases from J, with 12 bases in between. The CDR3 nucleotides read TGTGCCGGCACCATGGGGACAGATACGCAGTATTTT. Translated: CAGTMGTDTQYF.

V usage is TRBV18 and J usage is TRBJ1-2, with TRBD1 matching 8 bases. Germline assignment: CDR1 KGHSH and CDR2 LQKENI. There are 13 residues in the CDR3. J lost 3 bases, V lost 5 bases, and 2 bases had no gene match. As DNA, the CDR3 is TGTGCCAGCTCAGCACAGGGGGACTATGGCTACACCTTC. Its translation: CASSAQGDYGYTF.

The CDR3 spells CASSIALGAQNTGELFF. Written as DNA, the CDR3 is TGTGCCAGTAGTATAGCCCTAGGGGCACAGAACACCGGGGAGCTGTTTTTT. The rearrangement links TRBV19 to TRBJ2-2, with TRBD1 as a possible D gene (5 bases). The V and J ends lost 1 base and 1 base respectively, with 13 bases between them. The CDR3 runs 17 residues. Per germline, CDR1 LNHDA and CDR2 SQIVND (reference sequence).

The chain couples TRBV9 to TRBJ1-5; 11 nucleotides match TRBD1. The CDR3 sequence is 15 residues long. Trimming cost V 0 bases and J 7 bases; bases outside gene matches: 3. Germline lookup yields CDR1 SGDLS and CDR2 YYNGEE. Here the CDR3 reads CASSVGTGGVQPQHF. CDR3 in DNA: TGTGCCAGCAGCGTAGGGACAGGGGGCGTGCAGCCCCAGCATTTT. The full variable domain, with the rest looked up from reference TRBV9 and TRBJ1-5, is DSGVTQTPKHLITATGQRVTLRCSPRSGDLSVYWYQQSLDQGLQFLIQYYNGEERAKGNILERFSAQQFPDLHSELNLSSLELGDSALYFCASSVGTGGVQPQHFGDGTRLSIL.

V and J are TRBV10-2 and TRBJ1-6, with a tentative D call TRBD1 (6 bases). With 4 bases removed from V and 7 bases from J, the gap between germline ends came to 11 bases. The CDR3 loop spans 14 amino acids. Germline lookup yields CDR1 WSHSY and CDR2 SAAADI. CDR3 amino acids: CASSADSGNSPLHF. As DNA, the CDR3 is TGCGCCAGCAGTGCGGACAGCGGGAATTCACCCCTCCACTTT.

Concerning this clone itself: Other DNA variants within this sample encode the same CDR3. The chain carries TRBV3-1 (or the pseudogene TRBV3-2) and TRBJ1-1; TRBD1 might be the D (5 bases). V lost 1 base to trimming and J lost 5 bases, with 11 bases between them. Looked up from germline, CDR1 is LGHDT and CDR2 is YNNKEL (reference sequence). This CDR3 is built from 14 residues. CDR3 DNA: TGTGCCAGCAGCCAAGGGGGGGTAGGTACTGAAGCTTTCTTT. Protein: CASSQGGVGTEAFF.

This chain connects TRBV14 to TRBJ2-1; D is unresolved. This CDR3 is 15 amino acids long. The V end was cut by 1 base, the J end by 6 bases, with 13 bases between. Germline assignment: CDR1 SGHDN and CDR2 FVKESK. The CDR3 loop is CASSQGTAFGNEQFF. CDR3 coding DNA: TGTGCCAGCAGCCAAGGGACCGCCTTCGGCAATGAGCAGTTCTTC.

The chain has TRBV19 and TRBJ2-7; TRBD2 might be the D (5 bases). The germline V and J ends were trimmed by 3 bases and 3 bases, with 15 bases remaining between them. Looked up from germline, CDR1 is LNHDA and CDR2 is SQIVND (reference sequence). CDR3 size: 15 residues. CDR3 residues: CASSILAGQLYEQYF. The CDR3 DNA sequence: TGTGCCAGTAGTATCCTTGCGGGCCAACTCTACGAGCAGTACTTC.

The chain has TRBV19 and TRBJ1-5; TRBD1 is a possible D gene (5 bases). CDR1 is LNHDA and CDR2 is SQIVND in the germline V gene (reference sequence). This CDR3 comprises 16 residues. Trimming pared 6 bases from V and 4 bases from J, leaving 19 bases between. The CDR3 coding sequence is TGTGCCAGTAGCTGGGGGGGGAGTTGGGCAAATCAGCCCCAGCATTTT. This codes for CASSWGGSWANQPQHF.